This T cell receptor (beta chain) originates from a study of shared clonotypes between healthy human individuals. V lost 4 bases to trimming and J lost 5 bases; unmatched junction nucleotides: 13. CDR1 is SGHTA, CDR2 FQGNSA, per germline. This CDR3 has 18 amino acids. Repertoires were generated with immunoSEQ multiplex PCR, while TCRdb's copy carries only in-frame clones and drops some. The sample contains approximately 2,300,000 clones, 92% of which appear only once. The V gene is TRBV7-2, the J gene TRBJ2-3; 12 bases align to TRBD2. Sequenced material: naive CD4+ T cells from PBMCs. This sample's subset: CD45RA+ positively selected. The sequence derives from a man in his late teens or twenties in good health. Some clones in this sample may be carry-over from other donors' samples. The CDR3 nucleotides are TGTGCCAGCAGCTATCAGGGACTAGCGGGCCCCCAGGGAGATACGCAGTATTTT. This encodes CASSYQGLAGPQGDTQYF.